Following are 10 T cell receptor beta chains from one sample sequenced in a study of shared clonotypes between healthy human individuals. Assay: immunoSEQ multiplex PCR; the TCRdb copy retains only in-frame clones and omits some. The repertoire has roughly 1 million clones, more than 60% of them found once; the top ten carry roughly 1.5%. Sequencing used memory CD4+ T cells sorted from blood. Subset noted: CD45RA-negative fraction. The origin of the receptors is a man between 18 and 29 years old in good health.

There are a few counts of this clone. The gene calls are TRBV5-4 and TRBJ1-2; 8 bases fit TRBD1. There are 14 residues in the CDR3. Germline V gene data show CDR1 as SGHNT and CDR2 as YYREEE (reference sequence). Losses at the gene ends were 9 bases for V and 4 bases for J; bases not matched to a gene: 11. As DNA, the CDR3 is TGTGCCATCCGTCGTGACAGGGGATCCTATGGCTACACCTTC. Its translation is CAIRRDRGSYGYTF.

The chain couples TRBV11-2 to TRBJ2-5, with 8 bases identical to TRBD1. This CDR3 has 17 amino acids. In germline, CDR1 is SGHAT, CDR2 FQNNGV. V trimming: 5 bases; J trimming: 0 bases; junction bases outside the gene matches: 11. The CDR3 DNA is TGTGCCAGCAGCCCCTCAGGGGGCGGGTTTTACCAAGAGACCCAGTACTTC. Its protein is CASSPSGGGFYQETQYF.

The gene calls are TRBV18 and TRBJ1-2; 9 nucleotides line up with TRBD1. Trimming cost V 0 bases and J 3 bases; bases outside gene matches: 5. The germline gives CDR1 KGHSH, CDR2 LQKENI. The CDR3 sequence is 16 residues long. CDR3 in DNA: TGTGCCAGCTCACCACCGTATACAGGGGGCGACTATGGCTACACCTTC. Its protein product is CASSPPYTGGDYGYTF.

This clone was detected only a few times. The gene calls are TRBV30 and TRBJ2-3; TRBD2 matches at 10 bases. Germline V gene sequence: CDR1 GTSNPN, CDR2 SVGIG (reference sequence). The trim removed 0 bases at V and 8 bases at J, leaving 2 bases unmatched. This CDR3 spans 13 amino acids. CDR3 sequence reads: CAWSVSGGPTQYF. In DNA form, the CDR3 reads TGTGCCTGGAGTGTTAGCGGGGGGCCTACGCAGTATTTT.

The rearrangement joins TRBV30 to TRBJ1-1; D is undetermined. CDR3 length equals 13 residues. Trimming pared 2 bases from V and 1 base from J, leaving 8 bases between. Germline V gene lookup returns CDR1 GTSNPN and CDR2 SVGIG (reference sequence). The CDR3 sequence is CAWSHTGNTEAFF. The CDR3 DNA reads TGTGCCTGGAGTCATACGGGGAACACTGAAGCTTTCTTT.

To note about this clone: At the DNA level, this CDR3 is encoded by other sequences in the same sample as well. The chain uses TRBV5-4 and TRBJ2-7; 7 bases agree with TRBD1. CDR1 and CDR2 (germline): SGHNT, YYREEE (reference sequence). The V and J ends lost 3 bases and 2 bases, in that order; junction bases with no gene match: 5. This CDR3 contains 14 residues. DNA for the CDR3: TGTGCCAGCAGCTGGGACAGAGGGCCCTACGAGCAGTACTTC. This encodes CASSWDRGPYEQYF.

CDR3 residues: CASSFGGAARGQETQYF. The CDR3 nucleotides read TGTGCCAGCAGCTTCGGGGGGGCCGCGAGAGGGCAAGAGACCCAGTACTTC. The V call is TRBV2, the J call TRBJ2-5, with 8 positions matching TRBD2. CDR3 size: 17 residues. V lost 6 bases and J lost 2; bases outside the gene matches: 14. CDR1 and CDR2 (germline): SNHLY, FYNNEI.

The chain is built from TRBV6-6 and TRBJ1-2; possibly TRBD1 for D (5 bases). This CDR3 has 11 residues. Germline V gene lookup returns CDR1 MNHNY and CDR2 SVGAGI (reference sequence). V was clipped by 8 bases and J by 5 bases, with 9 bases between them. The chain's CDR3 is CASGGGYGYTF. The CDR3 bases are TGTGCCAGCGGCGGGGGGTATGGCTACACCTTC.

The chain recombines TRBV5-1 with TRBJ2-7; 9 bases fit TRBD1. The trim removed 3 bases at V and 0 bases at J, leaving 4 bases unmatched. This CDR3 is built from 15 residues. Germline-derived CDR1 and CDR2 are SGHRS and YFSETQ. DNA of the CDR3: TGCGCCAGCAGCTACGGGACAGGGAGCTCCTACGAGCAGTACTTC. It specifies CASSYGTGSSYEQYF.

The chain has TRBV7-2 and TRBJ2-1, with 7 bases identical to TRBD1. Germline V CDR1 and CDR2: SGHTA, FQGNSA. The CDR3 is made up of 13 amino acids. Trimming removed 4 bases from V and 9 bases from J; junction bases left unmatched: 6. CDR3 in amino acids: CASSWRQGSEQFF. CDR3 in DNA: TGTGCCAGCAGCTGGAGACAGGGCAGTGAGCAGTTCTTC.